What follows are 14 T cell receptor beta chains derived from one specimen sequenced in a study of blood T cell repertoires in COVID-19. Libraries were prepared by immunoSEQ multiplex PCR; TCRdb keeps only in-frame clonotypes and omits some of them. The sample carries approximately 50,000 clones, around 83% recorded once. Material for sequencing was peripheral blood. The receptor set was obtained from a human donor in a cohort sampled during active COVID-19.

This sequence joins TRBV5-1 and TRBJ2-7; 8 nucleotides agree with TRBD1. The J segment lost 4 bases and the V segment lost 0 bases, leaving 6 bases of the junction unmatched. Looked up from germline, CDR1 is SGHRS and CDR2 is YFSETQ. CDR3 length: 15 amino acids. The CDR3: CASSLVDRAGYEQYF. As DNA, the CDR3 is TGCGCCAGCAGCTTGGTGGACAGGGCAGGGTACGAGCAGTACTTC.

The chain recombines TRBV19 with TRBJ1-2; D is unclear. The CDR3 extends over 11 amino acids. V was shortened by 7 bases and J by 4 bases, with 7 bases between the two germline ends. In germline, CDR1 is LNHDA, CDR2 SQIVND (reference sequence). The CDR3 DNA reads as TGTGCCAGTACAGAGGGCTATGGCTACACCTTC. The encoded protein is CASTEGYGYTF.

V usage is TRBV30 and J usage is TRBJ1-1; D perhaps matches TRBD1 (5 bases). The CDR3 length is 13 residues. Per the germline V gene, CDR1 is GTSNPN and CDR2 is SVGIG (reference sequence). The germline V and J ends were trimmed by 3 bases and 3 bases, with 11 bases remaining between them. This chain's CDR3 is CAWRQGGYTEAFF. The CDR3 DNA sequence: TGTGCCTGGAGGCAGGGAGGGTACACTGAAGCTTTCTTT.

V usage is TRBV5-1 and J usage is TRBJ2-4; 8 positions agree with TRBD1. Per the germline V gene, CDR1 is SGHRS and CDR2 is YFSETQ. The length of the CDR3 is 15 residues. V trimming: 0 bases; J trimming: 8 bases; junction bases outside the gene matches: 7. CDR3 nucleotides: TGCGCCAGCAGCTTGGGACTGAACAGGGGGGACATTCAGTACTTC. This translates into CASSLGLNRGDIQYF.

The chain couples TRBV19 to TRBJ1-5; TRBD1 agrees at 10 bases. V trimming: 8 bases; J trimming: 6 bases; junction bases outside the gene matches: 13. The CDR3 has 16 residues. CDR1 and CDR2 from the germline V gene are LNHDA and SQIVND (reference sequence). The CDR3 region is CASARQGAGDGQPQHF. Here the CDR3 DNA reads TGTGCCAGTGCCCGACAGGGGGCGGGAGACGGTCAGCCCCAGCATTTT.

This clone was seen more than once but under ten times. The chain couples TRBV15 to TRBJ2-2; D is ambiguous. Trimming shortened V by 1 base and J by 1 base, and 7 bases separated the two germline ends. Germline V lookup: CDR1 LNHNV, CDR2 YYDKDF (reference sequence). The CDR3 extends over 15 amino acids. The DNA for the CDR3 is TGTGCCACCAGCAGAGTAGACAAGAACACCGGGGAGCTGTTTTTT. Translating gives CATSRVDKNTGELFF.

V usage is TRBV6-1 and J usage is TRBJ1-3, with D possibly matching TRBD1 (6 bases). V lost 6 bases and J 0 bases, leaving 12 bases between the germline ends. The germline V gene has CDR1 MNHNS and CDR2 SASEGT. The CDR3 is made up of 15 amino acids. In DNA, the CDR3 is TGTGCCAGCAGCTTCGACAGGCTCTCTGGAAACACCATATATTTT. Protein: CASSFDRLSGNTIYF.

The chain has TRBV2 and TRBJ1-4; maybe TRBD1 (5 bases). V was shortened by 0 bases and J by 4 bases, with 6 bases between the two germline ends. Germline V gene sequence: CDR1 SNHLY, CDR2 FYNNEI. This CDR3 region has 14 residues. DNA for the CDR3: TGTGCCAGCAGTGAAGCGACAGTTAATGAAAAACTGTTTTTT. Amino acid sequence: CASSEATVNEKLFF.

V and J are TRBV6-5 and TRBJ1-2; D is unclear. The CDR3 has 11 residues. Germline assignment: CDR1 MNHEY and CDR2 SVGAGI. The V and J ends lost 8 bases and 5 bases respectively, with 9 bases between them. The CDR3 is CASAWAYGYTF. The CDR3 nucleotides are TGTGCCAGCGCGTGGGCTTATGGCTACACCTTC.

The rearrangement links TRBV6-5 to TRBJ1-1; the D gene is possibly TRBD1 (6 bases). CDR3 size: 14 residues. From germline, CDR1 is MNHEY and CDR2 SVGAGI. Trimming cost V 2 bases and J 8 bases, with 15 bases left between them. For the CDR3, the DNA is TGTGCCAGCAGTTACCGGGGCAGGGGCCGGGAAGCTTTCTTT. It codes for CASSYRGRGREAFF.

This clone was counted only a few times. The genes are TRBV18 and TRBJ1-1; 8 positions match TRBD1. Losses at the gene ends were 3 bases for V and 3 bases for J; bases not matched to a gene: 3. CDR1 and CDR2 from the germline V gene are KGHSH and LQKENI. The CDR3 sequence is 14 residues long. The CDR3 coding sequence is TGTGCCAGCTCACCCAGGGGGCAGGACACTGAAGCTTTCTTT. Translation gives CASSPRGQDTEAFF.

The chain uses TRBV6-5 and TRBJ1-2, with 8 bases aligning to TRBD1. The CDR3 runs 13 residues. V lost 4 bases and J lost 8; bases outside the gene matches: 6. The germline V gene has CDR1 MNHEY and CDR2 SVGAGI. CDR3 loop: CASSSPDRGGYTF. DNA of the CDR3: TGTGCCAGCAGTTCCCCTGACAGGGGCGGCTACACCTTC.

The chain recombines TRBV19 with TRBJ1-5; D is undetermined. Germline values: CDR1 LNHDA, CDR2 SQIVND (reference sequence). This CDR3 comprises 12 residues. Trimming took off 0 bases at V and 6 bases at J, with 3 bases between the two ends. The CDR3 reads CASSIDLQPQHF. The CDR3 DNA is TGTGCCAGTAGTATAGATCTTCAGCCCCAGCATTTT.

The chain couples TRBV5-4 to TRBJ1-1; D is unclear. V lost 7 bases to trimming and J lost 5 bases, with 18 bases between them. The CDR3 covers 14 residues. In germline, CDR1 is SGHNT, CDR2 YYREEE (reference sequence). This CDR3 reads CASSEQLGRTEAFF. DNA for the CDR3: TGTGCCAGCTCTGAGCAGCTGGGGAGAACTGAAGCTTTCTTT.